The rows below give T cell receptor beta chains drawn from one sample of a study of shared clonotypes between healthy human individuals. Produced via immunoSEQ multiplex PCR; TCRdb's table is partial and in-frame only. The sample lists hundreds of thousands of clones; around three quarters were seen once. Sequences were obtained from PBMCs. These receptors came from a woman between 40 and 50 years old in good health. Some clones in this sample may be carry-over from other donors' samples. Both conserved end residues are part of each CDR3. The D gene is left open where the match is weak. Clone size is stated in some rows and not others, as once, few, many or a class when expanded.

clone_size j_call v_call d_call cdr3_nt cdr3_aa
NA TRBJ2-1 TRBV10-1 NA TGCGCCAGCAGTGTAATAATAGGAGCGGTAAGCTCCTACAATGAGCAGTTCTTC CASSVIIGAVSSYNEQFF
NA TRBJ1-5 TRBV6-5 NA TGTGCCAGCAGTTACTCGAGCGGCAGTCAGCCCCAGCATTTT CASSYSSGSQPQHF
NA TRBJ1-5 TRBV28 NA TGTGCCAGCAACGGACGGTTCAATCAGCCCCAGCATTTT CASNGRFNQPQHF
NA TRBJ1-4 TRBV7-8 TRBD1 TGTGCCAGCAGCTTAGCGGAGCAGGGGGCGGAACTGTTTTTT CASSLAEQGAELFF
NA TRBJ2-1 TRBV7-9 NA TGTGCCAGCAGACTTAACAATGAGCAGTTCTTC CASRLNNEQFF
NA TRBJ2-3 TRBV18 NA TGTGCCAGCTCCCCGCGAGAGTCTGGGACAGATACGCAGTATTTT CASSPRESGTDTQYF
NA TRBJ1-2 TRBV29-1 TRBD1 TGCAGCGTTGCGCAGGGGGCGAACTATGGCTACACCTTC CSVAQGANYGYTF
NA TRBJ1-4 TRBV5-1 TRBD1 TGCGCCAGCAGCTTTGGCAGGGGGCACACAACTAATGAAAAACTGTTTTTT CASSFGRGHTTNEKLFF
NA TRBJ2-5 TRBV10-2 NA TGCGCCAGCAGTGATTTAAGCTTCATAGAAGAGACCCAGTACTTC CASSDLSFIEETQYF
NA TRBJ2-3 TRBV6-5 NA TGTGCCAGCAGAGAAACGGGAGGCACAGATACGCAGTATTTT CASRETGGTDTQYF
NA TRBJ2-3 TRBV5-6 NA TGTGCCAGCAGCTTGGAGGTAGATACGCAGTATTTT CASSLEVDTQYF
few TRBJ1-6 TRBV11-2 NA TGTGCCAGCAGTCACCGGGACGGGAATTCACCCCTCCACTTT CASSHRDGNSPLHF
NA TRBJ1-2 TRBV2 TRBD1 TGTGCCAGCCCGACAGGGACCTATGGCTACACCTTC CASPTGTYGYTF
NA TRBJ2-7 TRBV6-1 NA TGTGCCAGCAGTTTAAGACAGAGCTCCTACGAGCAGTACTTC CASSLRQSSYEQYF
few TRBJ2-1 TRBV6-5 TRBD2 TGTGCCAGCAGCGAGGGACTAGGTAGTAACAATGAGCAGTTCTTC CASSEGLGSNNEQFF
NA TRBJ1-1 TRBV30 NA TGTGCCTATACGCTGAACACTGAAGCTTTCTTT CAYTLNTEAFF
once TRBJ2-5 TRBV6-1 TRBD2 TGTGCCAGCAGACGGGAGGGCCCCCAAGAGACCCAGTACTTC CASRREGPQETQYF
NA TRBJ2-1 TRBV18 TRBD2 TGTGCCAGCTCACCAGAGGGAGGGCTCTTTTTTAGCTCCTACAATGAGCAGTTCTTC CASSPEGGLFFSSYNEQFF
NA TRBJ1-2 TRBV5-4 NA TGTGCCAGCAGCTTGGAAGTCAGAAACTATGGCTACACCTTC CASSLEVRNYGYTF
NA TRBJ2-7 TRBV5-4 NA TGTGCCAGCAGCTTCGGGGGAAGCTACGAGCAGTACTTC CASSFGGSYEQYF
NA TRBJ2-1 TRBV15 NA TGTGCCACCAGCAGAGATCGTTCAGGCCCTAGCTCCTACAATGAGCAGTTCTTC CATSRDRSGPSSYNEQFF
NA TRBJ2-1 TRBV28 NA TGTGCCAGTCATAGGAGGATCTCTGAGCAGTTCTTC CASHRRISEQFF
NA TRBJ2-5 TRBV30 NA TGTGCCTGGGGAAAGCTACAAGAGACCCAGTACTTC CAWGKLQETQYF
NA TRBJ2-3 TRBV13 TRBD2 TGTGCCAGCAGCCCCAGCTCCGGACTAGTAAGCACAGATACGCAGTATTTT CASSPSSGLVSTDTQYF
NA TRBJ2-1 TRBV7-3 NA TGTGCCAGCAGCTTAACTGGGGGGAACAATGAGCAGTTCTTC CASSLTGGNNEQFF
NA TRBJ2-1 TRBV6-5 NA TGTGCCAGCAGGGCGACTCGTTACAATGAGCAGTTCTTC CASRATRYNEQFF
NA TRBJ2-7 TRBV5-1 NA TGCGCCAGCAGCTTGGACAGGGATACCCCACCCTACGAGCAGTACTTC CASSLDRDTPPYEQYF
NA TRBJ2-7 TRBV19 NA TGTGCCAGTAGTATAAGGGTCCGCTACGAGCAGTACTTC CASSIRVRYEQYF
few TRBJ2-4 TRBV21-1 NA TGTGCCAGCAGCAAACCACAGGGGGCAAGGATTCAGTACTTC CASSKPQGARIQYF
NA TRBJ2-3 TRBV4-3 NA TGCGCCAGCAGCCAAGGAGCAAGGACGCAGTATTTT CASSQGARTQYF
NA TRBJ2-1 TRBV5-1 TRBD2 TGCGCCAGCAGCTTTATGGGACTAGCGGGCTACAATGAGCAGTTCTTC CASSFMGLAGYNEQFF
few TRBJ2-1 TRBV4-3 NA TGCGCCAGCAGCCAAGTAGTAGCCGCCGAGGGCAATGAGCAGTTCTTC CASSQVVAAEGNEQFF
NA TRBJ1-1 TRBV6-6 TRBD1 TGTGCCAGCAGTTTGGGGACAGGGGAAGTTGAAGCTTTCTTT CASSLGTGEVEAFF
NA TRBJ1-1 TRBV7-9 NA TGTGCCAGCAGCCCATCACCGGGTCGAGCTTTCTTT CASSPSPGRAFF
NA TRBJ2-4 TRBV18 TRBD1 TGTGCCAGCTCCCCCACAGGGGGCGCCAAAAACATTCAGTACTTC CASSPTGGAKNIQYF
NA TRBJ2-2 TRBV11-2 NA TGTGCCAGCAGCTTAATCGCTAACACCGGGGAGCTGTTTTTT CASSLIANTGELFF
NA TRBJ2-7 TRBV7-6 NA TGTGCCAGCAGCTTAGCGGAAGAGGGCGAGCAGTACTTC CASSLAEEGEQYF
NA TRBJ2-1 TRBV7-9 NA TGTGCCAGCAGCTTAGGTAGCGACTACTACAATGAGCAGTTCTTC CASSLGSDYYNEQFF
NA TRBJ2-3 TRBV9 NA TGTGCCAGCAGCGGAGGTACAGATACGCAGTATTTT CASSGGTDTQYF
NA TRBJ2-1 TRBV5-1 TRBD2 TGCGCCAGCAGCTTGGGGACTAGCGGGCCTTCAGGTGAGCAGTTCTTC CASSLGTSGPSGEQFF
few TRBJ2-6 TRBV7-9 NA TGTGCCAGCACCCCACAGGGATCTGGGGCCAACGTCCTGACTTTC CASTPQGSGANVLTF
few TRBJ1-4 TRBV28 NA TGTGCCAGCAGTGCCGCAGGGGTACCTAATGAAAAACTGTTTTTT CASSAAGVPNEKLFF
many TRBJ1-6 TRBV5-1 NA TGCGCCAGCAGTCCGGATTATAATTCACCCCTCCACTTT CASSPDYNSPLHF
NA TRBJ1-1 TRBV6-5 TRBD1 TGTGCCAGCAGTTACTCGGGGAGGGGGCTACCTGAAGCTTTCTTT CASSYSGRGLPEAFF
NA TRBJ1-5 TRBV4-1 NA TGCGCCAGCAGCCAAGATGGGACCCTGAGGCGGCCCCAGCATTTT CASSQDGTLRRPQHF
once TRBJ1-3 TRBV14 TRBD1 TGTGCCAGCAGCCGGAACAGGGGGTTCCTCCAGAGCTCTGGAAACACCATATATTTT CASSRNRGFLQSSGNTIYF
once TRBJ2-1 TRBV28 NA TGTGCCAGCAGTTTATCAGGGTCCCCTTACAATGAGCAGTTCTTC CASSLSGSPYNEQFF
NA TRBJ1-2 TRBV28 NA TGTGCCAGCAGTCAACACTATGGCTACACCTTC CASSQHYGYTF